The 8 T cell receptor beta chains given below trace back to one sample, sequenced in a study of regulatory T cells in long-lasting Graves disease. Through Arm-PCR of CDR3 regions and iRepertoire HTBI primers, TCR beta libraries were built. TCRdb independently ran MiXCR on the multiplex PCR reads; one entry per CDR3 protein. The sample carries a few hundred thousand distinct CDR3 sequences, about 15% recorded once. Time point of the sample: newly diagnosed GD, antithyroid drugs for less than 3 months. Researchers made the TCR library from RNA that was extracted from PBMCs. These data were also filed under a second study, of T cells in Graves' hyperthyroidism and ophthalmopathy.

Sequenced here: peripheral blood mononuclear cells (PBMCs), sampled at new diagnosis, from a patient treated with antithyroid drugs. These receptors all stem from a woman aged 45-65 years with Graves disease.

V is TRBV4-1 and J is TRBJ1-1, with D possibly being TRBD1 (5 bases). Trimming stripped 3 bases from V and 3 bases from J, with 5 bases between. There are 12 residues in the CDR3. Germline-derived CDR1 and CDR2 are MGHRA and YSYEKL. The CDR3 region is CASSQTDTEAFF. The CDR3 DNA follows: TGCGCCAGCAGCCAGACAGACACTGAAGCTTTCTTT.

The J gene is TRBJ2-1, the V gene TRBV19, with D perhaps TRBD2 (7 bases). Germline loops: CDR1 LNHDA, CDR2 SQIVND (reference sequence). Trimming removed 3 bases from V and 6 bases from J, with 21 bases in between. This CDR3 is built from 17 residues. Here the CDR3 reads CASSMGGGRYWGNEQFF. CDR3 nucleotide sequence: TGTGCCAGTAGTATGGGGGGCGGGAGATATTGGGGCAATGAGCAGTTCTTC.

This clonotype was detected many times. The chain couples TRBV28 to TRBJ2-1; 9 positions agree with TRBD2. V gave up 4 bases and J gave up 4 bases; unmatched junction bases: 5. The CDR3 runs to 15 residues. CDR1 and CDR2 from the germline V gene are MDHEN and SYDVKM. CDR3 nucleotide sequence: TGTGCCAGCAGTTCGGGACTAGCTCCGTACAATGAGCAGTTCTTC. It codes for CASSSGLAPYNEQFF.

This clonotype has at least ten counts. The chain recombines TRBV28 with TRBJ2-5, with D uncertain. This CDR3 comprises 13 residues. Per the germline V gene, CDR1 is MDHEN and CDR2 is SYDVKM. V was shortened by 3 bases and J by 2 bases, with 7 bases between the two germline ends. CDR3 sequence: CASSFPPQETQYF. In nucleotides, the CDR3 is TGTGCCAGCAGTTTTCCGCCTCAAGAGACCCAGTACTTC.

This clonotype was observed many times. This chain links TRBV6-1 with TRBJ2-1; 11 bases map to TRBD1. This CDR3 spans 15 amino acids. Germline V lookup: CDR1 MNHNS, CDR2 SASEGT. The junction had 6 bases not matched to a gene; V was cut back by 8 bases and J by 3 bases. CDR3 sequence reads: CASATGTGGYNEQFF. In nucleotides, the CDR3 is TGTGCCAGCGCCACCGGGACAGGGGGCTACAATGAGCAGTTCTTC.

This clonotype was detected only a few times. The V and J genes are TRBV7-6 and TRBJ2-5; no reliable D call. Germline assignment: CDR1 SGHVS and CDR2 FNYEAQ. This CDR3 is built from 15 residues. V lost 2 bases to trimming and J lost 0 bases, with 10 bases between them. The CDR3: CASSLSNTYQETQYF. In nucleotides, the CDR3 is TGTGCCAGCAGCTTATCAAACACCTACCAAGAGACCCAGTACTTC.

This clonotype showed up just a few times. Possible read error: a much larger clone is one base away. This chain connects TRBV7-9 to TRBJ2-5, with 8 bases aligning to TRBD2. J lost 4 bases, V lost 5 bases, and 6 bases had no gene match. The germline V gene has CDR1 SEHNR and CDR2 FQNEAQ (reference sequence). This CDR3 contains 14 residues. The CDR3 nucleotides read TGTGCCAGCAGCCAAAGCGGGAGCGGAGAGACCCAGTACTTC. Translated, it gives CASSQSGSGETQYF.

The chain carries TRBV24-1 and TRBJ2-2; TRBD1 matches at 9 bases. The germline gives CDR1 KGHDR, CDR2 SFDVKD. CDR3 length: 16 amino acids. The junction had 8 bases not matched to a gene; V was cut back by 10 bases and J by 0 bases. CDR3 protein: CATRGQGNANTGELFF. The CDR3 DNA follows: TGTGCCACACGGGGACAGGGCAACGCGAACACCGGGGAGCTGTTTTTT.